The entry below describes one TCR beta chain. Antigen unknown. The CDR3 covers 17 residues. V was clipped by 7 bases and J by 4 bases, with 25 bases between them. Per germline, CDR1 SGHTA and CDR2 FQGNSA. A second PCR, run for about 7 to 11 cycles, used a sample-barcoded 5' primer plus a J-beta primer mix. Each CDR3 protein is one row after TCRdb ran MiXCR on the 5' RACE reads. This sample has about 800,000 distinct CDR3 sequences, with more than 45% found just once. The data were obtained in a study of blood T cells in healthy people across ages. Study results and caveats: Researchers deemed the diversity estimates from one million T cells underestimates. More naive CD4+ cells and higher diversity were found in long-lived than in aged donors. Getting older went along with TCR beta diversity per million T cells dropping roughly linearly.

Source material: blood. The V and J genes are TRBV7-2 and TRBJ1-2; TRBD1 might be the D (6 bases). This clonotype originated in a man aged 25 to 45 in good health. The CDR3 bases are TGTGCCAGCACCACAGGGACACGGATCCAGGGTCCCTATGGCTACACCTTC. This codes for CASTTGTRIQGPYGYTF.